This T cell receptor beta chain was sequenced in a study of beta chain features in type 1 diabetes. The study reverse transcribed the entire isolated RNA, so it sequenced expressed TCRB transcripts. About 3.6 million reads was the average for naive, central memory and regulatory T cell samples. TCRdb's table, derived via immunoSEQ multiplex PCR, lists solely in-frame clones and lacks some. The data hold about 640,000 clones, with roughly 12% observed a single time. The germline V gene has CDR1 GTSNPN and CDR2 SVGIG (reference sequence). The CDR3 contains 12 residues. With 4 bases clipped from V and 14 bases from J, the junction kept 9 bases outside the gene matches. Notes on the study in general: Shortening of TCRB CDR3s, moderate but significant, appeared in all four CD4+ subsets of Type 1 diabetes patients. Among patients, naive, central memory and Treg TCRB repertoires appeared more similar than among healthy donors. Any PCR bias toward short templates would affect both groups alike.

Worth noting for this clone: Its antigen remains unidentified.

The TCR originated in a man aged 25-40 years with type 1 diabetes. J is TRBJ1-4 and V is TRBV30; 8 bases align to TRBD1. The material sequenced was naive CD4+ T cells from blood. The CDR3 reads CAWNLGQGWLFF. The CDR3 nucleotides are TGTGCCTGGAACCTCGGACAGGGTTGGCTGTTTTTT. Variable domain in full (rest from reference TRBV30 and TRBJ1-4): SQTIHQWPATLVQPVGSPLSLECTVEGTSNPNLYWYRQAAGRGLQLLFYSVGIGQISSEVPQNLSASRPQDRQFILSSKKLLLSDSGFYLCAWNLGQGWLFFGSGTQLSVL.